These 22 T cell receptor beta chains were all obtained from the same sample, sequenced in a study of blood T cell repertoires in COVID-19. The data were produced by immunoSEQ multiplex PCR, yet TCRdb's version contains in-frame clones alone and is incomplete. The table includes under 150,000 clones, around 90% detected once. Sequencing used peripheral blood. The receptors shown here come from a woman in her fifties or sixties with acute or convalescent COVID-19.

This chain uses TRBV20-1 with TRBJ2-1, with D unclear. Per the germline V gene, CDR1 is DFQATT and CDR2 is SNEGSKA (reference sequence). V dropped 6 bases and J dropped 5 bases, with 8 bases sitting between them. The CDR3 is made up of 11 amino acids. The CDR3 region is CSAKENNEQFF. The CDR3 DNA follows: TGCAGTGCCAAAGAGAACAATGAGCAGTTCTTC.

This chain uses TRBV28 with TRBJ1-5, with a tentative D call TRBD1 (6 bases). The CDR3 covers 15 residues. Germline loops: CDR1 MDHEN, CDR2 SYDVKM. The germline V and J ends were trimmed by 5 bases and 0 bases, with 11 bases remaining between them. CDR3 bases: TGTGCCAGCAGTACTCAGGGGTATAGCAATCAGCCCCAGCATTTT. It specifies CASSTQGYSNQPQHF.

Worth noting for this clone: One junction end disagrees with the germline gene, perhaps due to a read error. The CDR3 DNA sequence: TGCAGCGTTGTAATTCCAGGGAACTCTGAAGCTTTCTTT. Protein: CSVVIPGNSEAFF. V gene TRBV29-1 combines with J gene TRBJ1-1; perhaps TRBD1 as D (5 bases). Germline-derived CDR1 and CDR2 are SQVTM and ANQGSEA. CDR3 length equals 13 residues.

The rearrangement joins TRBV27 to TRBJ2-3; 10 bases fit TRBD2. V was pared by 5 bases and J by 5 bases, with 10 bases of the junction left unmatched. CDR3 length: 16 amino acids. Germline CDR1 MNHEY, CDR2 SMNVEV (reference sequence). This CDR3 is CASSQAGGLAGDTQYF. The CDR3 DNA follows: TGTGCCAGCAGTCAAGCGGGGGGGCTGGCTGGAGATACGCAGTATTTT.

The chain links TRBV4-3 to TRBJ2-1, with D possibly being TRBD2 (6 bases). The V and J ends lost 4 bases and 10 bases respectively, with 23 bases between them. Germline V gene lookup returns CDR1 LGHNA and CDR2 YSLEER. The CDR3 loop spans 16 amino acids. CDR3 in DNA: TGCGCCAGCAGCCCGAGGGCGCGGGGAGTGCACGCGGAGCAGTTCTTC. This codes for CASSPRARGVHAEQFF.

V gene TRBV6-2 or TRBV6-3 combines with J gene TRBJ1-5; a possible D gene is TRBD1 (6 bases). Germline V gene sequence: CDR1 MNHEY, CDR2 SVGEGT. V lost 0 bases and J 3 bases, leaving 12 bases between the germline ends. This CDR3 is built from 16 residues. CDR3 bases: TGTGCCAGCAGTTACTCCTTAGACAGGTTCAATCAGCCCCAGCATTTT. Residues: CASSYSLDRFNQPQHF.

This clone was detected once. The chain recombines TRBV6-9 with TRBJ1-5, with D unclear. The CDR3 has 12 amino acids. Between the trimmed V and J ends, which lost 7 bases and 7 bases, there was a span of 11 bases. CDR1 is MNHGY and CDR2 is SVAAGI in the germline V gene. For the CDR3, the DNA is TGTGCCAGCAATTCAGCGGACCAGCCCCAGCATTTT. The encoded protein is CASNSADQPQHF.

The rearrangement links TRBV28 to TRBJ1-1; 8 nucleotides align to TRBD1. Trimming took 8 bases from V and 0 from J; bases not matched to a gene: 17. The CDR3 is made up of 18 amino acids. Germline loops: CDR1 MDHEN, CDR2 SYDVKM. As DNA, the CDR3 is TGTGCCAGCGTACCTGAGGACAGGGCCATTGAAATGAACACTGAAGCTTTCTTT. This codes for CASVPEDRAIEMNTEAFF.

CDR3 in amino acids: CASSEWGGTGSSPLHF. CDR3 coding DNA: TGTGCCAGCAGTGAATGGGGGGGAACAGGTTCTTCACCCCTCCACTTT. This chain joins TRBV6-1 and TRBJ1-6; TRBD1 is a possible D gene (5 bases). The CDR3 has 16 amino acids. CDR1 MNHNS and CDR2 SASEGT come from the germline V gene. Trimming removed 2 bases from V and 9 bases from J, with 17 bases in between.

J is TRBJ2-2 and V is TRBV5-6, with 13 bases lining up with TRBD2. The germline V gene has CDR1 SGHDT and CDR2 YYEEEE. The J segment lost 4 bases and the V segment lost 4 bases, leaving 10 bases of the junction unmatched. The CDR3 is made up of 18 amino acids. This CDR3 reads CASSLRLAGGLGTGELFF. The CDR3 DNA sequence: TGTGCCAGCAGCCTGAGACTAGCGGGAGGCCTGGGCACCGGGGAGCTGTTTTTT.

The count of this clone is one. The rearrangement joins TRBV19 to TRBJ2-7; 10 positions match TRBD1. Per the germline V gene, CDR1 is LNHDA and CDR2 is SQIVND (reference sequence). The CDR3 loop spans 15 amino acids. Trimming at V came to 1 base and at J to 5 bases, leaving 5 bases not matched to a gene. CDR3 loop: CASSIAPGQGNEQYF. CDR3 nucleotides: TGTGCCAGTAGTATAGCTCCGGGACAGGGGAACGAGCAGTACTTC.

The chain is built from TRBV30 and TRBJ1-1; unclear D gene. The CDR3 totals 12 residues. With 5 bases removed from V and 7 bases from J, the gap between germline ends came to 14 bases. The germline V gene has CDR1 GTSNPN and CDR2 SVGIG (reference sequence). The CDR3 loop reads CAWLGRPSEAFF. CDR3 DNA: TGTGCCTGGTTGGGCCGTCCGAGTGAAGCTTTCTTT.

The genes are TRBV4-2 and TRBJ2-3, with D possibly being TRBD2 (6 bases). Trimming took 3 bases from V and 5 from J, leaving 18 bases between them. The CDR3 extends over 16 amino acids. Per the germline V gene, CDR1 is LGHNA and CDR2 is YNFKEQ. This chain's CDR3 is CASSQERGGNRDTQYF. The CDR3 region has the DNA TGTGCCAGCAGCCAGGAACGTGGCGGGAACAGAGATACGCAGTATTTT.

The V gene is TRBV10-3, the J gene TRBJ1-2, with D perhaps matching TRBD1 (6 bases). The V gene lost 11 bases and the J gene lost 4 bases, with 17 bases spanning the gap. The CDR3 has 13 amino acids. Looked up from germline, CDR1 is ENHRY and CDR2 is SYGVKD. The CDR3 here is CAVGRGVSYGYTF. CDR3 nucleotide sequence: TGTGCCGTCGGCAGGGGCGTAAGCTATGGCTACACCTTC.

The chain uses TRBV6-1 and TRBJ1-2; 7 bases are shared with TRBD1. CDR3 length: 15 residues. Germline CDR1 is MNHNS and CDR2 is SASEGT. The V segment lost 3 bases and the J segment 8 bases; nucleotides outside the gene matches: 12. The CDR3 bases are TGTGCCAGCAGTGATTGGGGACAGTCCAAGATGGGCTACACCTTC. Amino acids: CASSDWGQSKMGYTF.

In its sample, this clone was seen a few times. The chain combines TRBV5-6 with TRBJ1-2; D remains unclear. Trimming left V 0 bases short and J 5 bases short, with 8 bases between. CDR3 size: 13 residues. Germline CDR1 and CDR2: SGHDT and YYEEEE. DNA for the CDR3: TGTGCCAGCAGCTTGGTGGAGGGTTATGGCTACACCTTC. This codes for CASSLVEGYGYTF. Full variable domain (remainder filled in from reference TRBV5-6 and TRBJ1-2): DAGVTQSPTHLIKTRGQQVTLRCSPKSGHDTVSWYQQALGQGPQFIFQYYEEEERQRGNFPDRFSGHQFPNYSSELNVNALLLGDSALYLCASSLVEGYGYTFGSGTRLTVV.

The J gene is TRBJ1-2, the V gene TRBV6-5; 7 bases align to TRBD1. J gave up 7 bases and V 2 bases, and 7 bases lay outside the gene matches. CDR3 length: 14 residues. Germline V gene sequence: CDR1 MNHEY, CDR2 SVGAGI. CDR3 loop: CASSYGDRASGYTF. CDR3 DNA: TGTGCCAGCAGTTACGGCGACAGGGCCTCTGGCTACACCTTC.

This chain connects TRBV27 to TRBJ1-3; no clear D gene. Germline CDR1 is MNHEY and CDR2 is SMNVEV (reference sequence). The CDR3 contains 14 residues. The V gene lost 8 bases and the J gene lost 0 bases, with 11 bases spanning the gap. CDR3 sequence reads: CASAEISSGNTIYF. CDR3 bases: TGTGCCAGCGCTGAAATCAGCTCTGGAAACACCATATATTTT.

The chain joins TRBV5-1 to TRBJ2-1; TRBD1 matches 8 bases. CDR3 length: 14 amino acids. Trimming cost V 2 bases and J 10 bases; bases outside gene matches: 8. Germline CDR1 reads SGHRS; CDR2 reads YFSETQ. The CDR3 protein is CASSLGQGSGEQFF. For the CDR3, the DNA is TGCGCCAGCAGCTTAGGACAGGGCTCAGGCGAGCAGTTCTTC.

The chain carries TRBV10-2 and TRBJ1-1; D call uncertain. This CDR3 region has 15 residues. Trimming removed 2 bases from V and 4 bases from J, with 14 bases in between. Germline loops: CDR1 WSHSY, CDR2 SAAADI. CDR3 bases: TGCGCCAGCAGTGAGGGGCGGGGAAAGTCCACTGAAGCTTTCTTT. This codes for CASSEGRGKSTEAFF.

The chain recombines TRBV28 with TRBJ2-7, with TRBD1 identical over 8 bases. The CDR3 contains 14 residues. V dropped 2 bases and J dropped 5; count of bases not matched to a gene: 5. The germline gives CDR1 MDHEN, CDR2 SYDVKM. In DNA, the CDR3 is TGTGCCAGCAGTTTAACCAGGGGGCAAAACGAGCAGTACTTC. Translation gives CASSLTRGQNEQYF.

The V call is TRBV7-2, the J call TRBJ1-4; D unclear. Trimming removed 11 bases at V and 3 bases at J, with 10 bases between. This CDR3 has 12 residues. CDR1 is SGHTA and CDR2 is FQGNSA in the germline V gene. The CDR3: CASGFPNEKLFF. In DNA, the CDR3 is TGTGCCTCGGGGTTTCCTAATGAAAAACTGTTTTTT.